In this sample, the clone carrying this T cell receptor (beta chain) turned up many times. These data belong to a study of T cells in Graves' hyperthyroidism and ophthalmopathy. Absent ophthalmopathy progression within 18 months defined stable Graves' hyperthyroidism. TCR beta CDR3 regions were amplified from RNA. A set of HTBI primers served as the primers for a first-round RT-PCR of the TCR CDR3. TCRdb reprocessed the multiplex PCR reads via MiXCR and lists one record per CDR3 protein. The data hold about 200,000 distinct CDR3 sequences, with 15% to 20% observed a single time. CDR1 is SEHNR, CDR2 FQNEAQ, per germline (reference sequence). The V end was cut by 0 bases, the J end by 2 bases, with 10 bases between. The CDR3 spans 15 residues.

The specimen was blood. The chain links TRBV7-9 to TRBJ2-5; the D gene could be TRBD1 or TRBD2 (6 bases each). This receptor was identified in a man in his forties with Graves' hyperthyroidism. The CDR3 here is CASSLAGGHQETQYF. The CDR3 bases are TGTGCCAGCAGCTTAGCGGGGGGCCATCAAGAGACCCAGTACTTC.